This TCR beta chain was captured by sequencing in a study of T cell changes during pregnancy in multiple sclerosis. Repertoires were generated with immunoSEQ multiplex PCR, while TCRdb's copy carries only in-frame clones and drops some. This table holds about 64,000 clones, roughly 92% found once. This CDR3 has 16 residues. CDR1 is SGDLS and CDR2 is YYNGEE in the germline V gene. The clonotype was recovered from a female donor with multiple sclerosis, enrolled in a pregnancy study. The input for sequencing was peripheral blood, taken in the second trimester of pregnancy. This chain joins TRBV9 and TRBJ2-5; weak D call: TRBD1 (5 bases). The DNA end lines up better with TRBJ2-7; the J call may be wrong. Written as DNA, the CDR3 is TGTGCCAGCAGCGTAGAGGGGTGGCAGGCTGGCTACGAGCAGTACTTC. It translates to CASSVEGWQAGYEQYF.